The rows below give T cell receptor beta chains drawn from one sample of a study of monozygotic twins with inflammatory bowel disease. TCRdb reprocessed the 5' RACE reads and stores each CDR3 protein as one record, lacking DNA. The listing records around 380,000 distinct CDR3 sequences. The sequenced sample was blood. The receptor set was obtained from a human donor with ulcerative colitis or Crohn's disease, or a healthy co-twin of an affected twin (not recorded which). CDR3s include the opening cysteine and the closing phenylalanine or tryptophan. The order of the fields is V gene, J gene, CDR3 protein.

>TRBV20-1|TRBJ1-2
CSAGPDYGYTF
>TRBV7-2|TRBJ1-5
CASSFRTGGQPQHF
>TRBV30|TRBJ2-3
CAVDAGGPDTQYF
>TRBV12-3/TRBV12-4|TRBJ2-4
CASSSRAGGILLAKNIQYF
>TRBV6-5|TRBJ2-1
CASSYGTPTYNEQFF
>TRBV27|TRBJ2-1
CASGTGRFNEQFF
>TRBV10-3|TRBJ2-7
CAISGTCSGYYF
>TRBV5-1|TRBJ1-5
CASSLGDRVGNQPQHF
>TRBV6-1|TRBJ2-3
CASSGGTGYTQYF
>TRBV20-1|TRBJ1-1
CSADPLRGTACTEAFF
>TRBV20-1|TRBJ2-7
CSARAGSTYEQYF
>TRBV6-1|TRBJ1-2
CASSEALGRGSNYGYTF
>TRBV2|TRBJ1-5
CASSRGQGIGNQPQHF
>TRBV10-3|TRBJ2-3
CAIREREDFTDTQYF
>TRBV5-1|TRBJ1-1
CASSPKRLGTSNTEAFF
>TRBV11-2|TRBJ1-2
CASSSIRTGTSYGYTF
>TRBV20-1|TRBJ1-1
CSAGGQANTEAFF
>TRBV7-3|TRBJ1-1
CASSLSGARGTEAFF
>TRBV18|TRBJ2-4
CASSPLRGGHIQYF
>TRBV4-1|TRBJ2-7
CASSQAPGQGISYEQYF